This T cell receptor (beta chain) was sequenced in a study of human T cells and chemical hapten exposure (dated by TCRdb to about 2021). Study-level background: For sensitization, 2% DPC in acetone was applied to a roughly 2 cm by roughly 2 cm area of upper inner arm skin. Throughout the study period of 20 to 30 weeks, patients also received therapeutic DPC doses to the scalp every week. Patch tests used Finn chambers with 0.01% DPC on the upper back, scored after 6 days by International Contact Dermatitis Research Group standards. Patient blood was sampled pre-sensitization (week 0) and at 2, 6 and about 24 weeks after DPC sensitization. In alopecia patients, the study followed how the peripheral blood TCR repertoire changed in vivo over primary and secondary sensitization to diphenylcyclopropenone (DPC), a hapten. Twenty-nine alopecia patients gave blood for TCR sequencing at one to four time points (pre-sensitization, 2, 6 and 24 weeks). The mostly female patient cohort included alopecia areata with under or over 50% scalp involvement, alopecia totalis and alopecia universalis. Libraries were pooled for sequencing, and per-sample TCR yields varied mainly because of small differences in library volumes within the pool.

CDR1 and CDR2, looked up from the germline V gene, are SNHLY and FYNNEI. At the junction V is shortened by 5 bases and J by 3 bases; bases outside the gene matches: 3. The cysteine opens and the phenylalanine closes a CDR3 of 14 amino acids. CDR3 DNA is the only sequence kept; it has 42 bases, read in frame from the first base. The time point label on this specimen signifies: pre-sensitization, week 0. The sample's treatment or condition label is to be understood as: therapeutic diphenylcyclopropenone sensitization with weekly scalp DPC. Blood at each patch-test visit was drawn before the patch test was applied. To be eligible, patients had to be aged 18 to 70, diagnosed with alopecia and judged suitable for DPC therapy, while pregnant patients were excluded. Total RNA was extracted from unfractionated whole blood that had been collected in Tempus Blood RNA tubes. As concerns this clonotype: Its antigen specificity is not known. No much larger clone is present one base from it, and per-base qualities are unavailable.

Receptors were amplified or captured by RACE. The reads were generated on a NextSeq 500. During library preparation, unique molecular identifiers were attached to individual cDNA molecules so that TCRs could be counted quantitatively and reproducibly. From each blood RNA sample, both TCR alpha and TCR beta chains were sequenced. Under the source paper's analysis protocol: Samples had a median of about 96,000 TCRs, with a range from about 23,224 to 750,000. V, J and CDR3 annotation of the TCR reads was performed with the Decombinator software suite. Every sample was subsampled to the same number of TCRs (28,000) for the PS versus PT1 abundance plots. Expanded TCRs were defined as absent before sensitization and observed at least eight times at the 2-week time point. Using fastp trimming at Q25 and MiXCR clonotype assembly, TCRdb reanalyzed the public sequencing data and kept in-frame beta chains. Records with the same CDR3 protein are collapsed into one entry carrying the most frequent genes and DNA. Clone size and V and J calls follow TCRdb, not the original study. For this sample the table gives 240,000 or so distinct CDR3 sequences, of which about 8.6% were detected only once. The top ten hold 2% to 2.5% of the sample.

The investigation overall reported the following: No change with DPC sensitization was found in the number of TCRs above 1 in 1000 frequency, and no evidence of global repertoire structure alterations was found. Alopecia, a presumed autoimmune disease, was present in all patients, so the immune response of the patients might differ from that of healthy individuals. Compared with pre-sensitization or healthy control sets, expanded TCRs formed significantly more large CDR3 similarity clusters, which is consistent with antigen-driven responses. Patch test score was positively correlated with the number of PT1 expanded TCRs, with significance at thresholds 8, 16 and 32 but not at 4. After repeated subsampling, the strength of the expansion versus patch-test correlation and the threshold at which it became significant changed.

The sample consisted of whole blood, taken in connection with sensitization to the hapten diphenylcyclopropenone (DPC). The sequence links TRBV2 to TRBJ1-5; 8 middle bases align to TRBD1. The sequence derives from a woman in her forties with alopecia areata. Some clones in this sample may be carry-over from other donors' samples. The CDR3 sequence is CASSRTGYNQPQHF. The bases read TGTGCCAGCAGTCGGACAGGGTACAATCAGCCCCAGCATTTT.